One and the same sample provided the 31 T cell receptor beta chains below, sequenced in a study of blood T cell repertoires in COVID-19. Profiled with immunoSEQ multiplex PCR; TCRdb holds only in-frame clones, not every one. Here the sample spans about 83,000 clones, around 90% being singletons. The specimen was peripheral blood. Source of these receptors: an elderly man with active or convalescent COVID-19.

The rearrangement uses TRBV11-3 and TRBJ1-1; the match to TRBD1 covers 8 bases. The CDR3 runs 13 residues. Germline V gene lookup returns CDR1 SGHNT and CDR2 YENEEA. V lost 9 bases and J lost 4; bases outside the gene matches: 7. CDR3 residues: CASQGALGTEAFF. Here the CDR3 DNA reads TGTGCCAGTCAGGGGGCGCTTGGCACTGAAGCTTTCTTT.

The CDR3 spells CASSEDRGPTYEQYV. The CDR3, as DNA: TGTGCCAGCAGTGAAGACAGGGGGCCAACCTACGAGCAGTACGTC. V is TRBV2 and J is TRBJ2-7; 9 nucleotides agree with TRBD1. The CDR3 totals 15 residues. The J segment lost 2 bases and the V segment lost 1 base, leaving 3 bases of the junction unmatched. Germline CDR1 SNHLY, CDR2 FYNNEI.

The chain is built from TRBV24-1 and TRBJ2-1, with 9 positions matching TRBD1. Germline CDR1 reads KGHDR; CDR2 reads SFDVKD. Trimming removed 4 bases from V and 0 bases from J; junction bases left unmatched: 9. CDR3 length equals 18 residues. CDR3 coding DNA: TGTGCCACCAGTGACCCCGCGACAGGGGGAAGCTCCTACAATGAGCAGTTCTTC. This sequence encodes CATSDPATGGSSYNEQFF.

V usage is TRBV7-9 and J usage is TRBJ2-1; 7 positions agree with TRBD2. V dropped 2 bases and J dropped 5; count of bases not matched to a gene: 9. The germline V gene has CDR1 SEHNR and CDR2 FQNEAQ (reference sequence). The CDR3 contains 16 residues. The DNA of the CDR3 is TGTGCCAGCAGCTTATCGACGGGGGGTTTGAACAATGAGCAGTTCTTC. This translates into CASSLSTGGLNNEQFF.

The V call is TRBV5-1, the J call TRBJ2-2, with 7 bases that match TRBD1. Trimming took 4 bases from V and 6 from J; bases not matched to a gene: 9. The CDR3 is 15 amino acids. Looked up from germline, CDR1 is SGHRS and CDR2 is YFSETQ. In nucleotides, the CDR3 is TGCGCCAGCAGCCAAACGACAGGGACCGCCGGGGAGCTGTTTTTT. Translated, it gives CASSQTTGTAGELFF.

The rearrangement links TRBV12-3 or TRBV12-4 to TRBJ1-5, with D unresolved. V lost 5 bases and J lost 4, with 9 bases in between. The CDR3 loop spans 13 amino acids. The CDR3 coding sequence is TGTGCCAGCAGTCCCCGCCGGAATCAGCCCCAGCATTTT. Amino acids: CASSPRRNQPQHF.

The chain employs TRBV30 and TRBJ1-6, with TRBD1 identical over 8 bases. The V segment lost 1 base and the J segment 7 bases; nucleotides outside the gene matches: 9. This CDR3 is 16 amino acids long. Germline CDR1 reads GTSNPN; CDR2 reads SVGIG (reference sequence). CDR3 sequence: CAWSGGRQGMNSPLHF. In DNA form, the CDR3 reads TGTGCCTGGAGTGGAGGGCGACAGGGGATGAATTCACCCCTCCACTTT.

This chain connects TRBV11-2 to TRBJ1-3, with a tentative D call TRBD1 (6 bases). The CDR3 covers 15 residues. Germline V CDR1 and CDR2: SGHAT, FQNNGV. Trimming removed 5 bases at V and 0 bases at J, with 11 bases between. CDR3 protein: CASSRRTVSGNTIYF. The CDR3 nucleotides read TGTGCCAGCAGCCGAAGGACAGTCTCTGGAAACACCATATATTTT.

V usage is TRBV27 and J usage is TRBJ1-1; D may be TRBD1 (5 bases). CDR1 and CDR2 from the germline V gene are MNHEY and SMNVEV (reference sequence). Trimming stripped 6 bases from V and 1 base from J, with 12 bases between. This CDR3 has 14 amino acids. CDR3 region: CASSQIRENTEAFF. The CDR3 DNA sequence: TGTGCCAGCAGCCAAATCAGGGAGAACACTGAAGCTTTCTTT.

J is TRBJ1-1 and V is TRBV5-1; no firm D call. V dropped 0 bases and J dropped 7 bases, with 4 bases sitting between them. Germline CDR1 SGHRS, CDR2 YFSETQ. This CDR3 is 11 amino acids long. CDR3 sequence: CASSLDNEAFF. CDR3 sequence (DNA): TGCGCCAGCAGCTTGGATAATGAAGCTTTCTTT.

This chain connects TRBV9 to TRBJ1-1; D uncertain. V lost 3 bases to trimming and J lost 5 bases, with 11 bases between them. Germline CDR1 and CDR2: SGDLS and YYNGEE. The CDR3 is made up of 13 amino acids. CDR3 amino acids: CASSGLDKTEAFF. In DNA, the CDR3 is TGTGCCAGCAGCGGACTAGACAAAACTGAAGCTTTCTTT.

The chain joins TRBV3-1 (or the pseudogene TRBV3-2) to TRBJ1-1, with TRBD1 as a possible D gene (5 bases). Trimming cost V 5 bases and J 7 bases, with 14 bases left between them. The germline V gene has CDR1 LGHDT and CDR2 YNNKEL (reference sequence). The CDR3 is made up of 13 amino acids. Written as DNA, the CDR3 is TGTGCCAGCAGCTTAGACCGGGGGAATGAAGCTTTCTTT. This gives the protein CASSLDRGNEAFF.

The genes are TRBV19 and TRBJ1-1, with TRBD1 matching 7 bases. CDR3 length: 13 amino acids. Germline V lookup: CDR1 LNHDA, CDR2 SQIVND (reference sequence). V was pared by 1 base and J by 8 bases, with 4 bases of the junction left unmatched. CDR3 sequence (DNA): TGTGCCAGTAGTATAGTCGGACAGGCGGAAGCTTTCTTT. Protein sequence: CASSIVGQAEAFF.

The CDR3 nucleotides are TGTGCCAGCTCACCAGGGACACTCGAGCAGTACGTC. Residues: CASSPGTLEQYV. The genes are TRBV18 and TRBJ2-7, with D maybe TRBD1 (6 bases). This CDR3 contains 12 residues. The V and J ends lost 2 bases and 6 bases respectively, with 8 bases between them. Germline lookup yields CDR1 KGHSH and CDR2 LQKENI.

The CDR3 bases are TGTGCCAGCAGCACCATTTGGACAACCAACACTGAAGCTTTCTTT. Residues: CASSTIWTTNTEAFF. V gene TRBV6-5 combines with J gene TRBJ1-1; possibly TRBD1 for D (5 bases). The CDR3 sequence is 15 residues long. The ends were cut back, 6 bases at V and 2 bases at J, with 16 bases in the middle. Germline-derived CDR1 and CDR2 are MNHEY and SVGAGI.

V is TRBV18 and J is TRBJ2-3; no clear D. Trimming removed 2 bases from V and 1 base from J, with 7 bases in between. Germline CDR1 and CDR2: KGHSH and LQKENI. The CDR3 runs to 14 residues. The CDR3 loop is CASSPVPGTDTQYF. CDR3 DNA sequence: TGTGCCAGCTCACCAGTTCCTGGCACAGATACGCAGTATTTT.

In DNA form, the CDR3 reads TGTGCCAGCTCACCAATTTCCCCGGACAGGTCTAAATCGGATACGCAGTATTTT. It translates to CASSPISPDRSKSDTQYF. This sequence joins TRBV18 and TRBJ2-3, with 7 bases identical to TRBD1. CDR1 is KGHSH, CDR2 LQKENI, per germline. This CDR3 is built from 18 residues. Unmatched junction bases numbered 17, after V lost 2 bases and J lost 6 bases. Combining the CDR3 with reference TRBV18 and TRBJ2-3 gives the whole variable domain NAGVMQNPRHLVRRRGQEARLRCSPMKGHSHVYWYRQLPEEGLKFMVYLQKENIIDESGMPKERFSAEFPKEGPSILRIQQVVRGDSAAYFCASSPISPDRSKSDTQYFGPGTRLTVL.

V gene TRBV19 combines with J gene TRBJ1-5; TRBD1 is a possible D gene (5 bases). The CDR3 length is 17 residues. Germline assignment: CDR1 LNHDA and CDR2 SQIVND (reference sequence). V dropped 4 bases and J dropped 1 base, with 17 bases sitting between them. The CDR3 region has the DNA TGTGCCAGTAGTAAATCTCAGGGTATTAGCAGCAATCAGCCCCAGCATTTT. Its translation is CASSKSQGISSNQPQHF.

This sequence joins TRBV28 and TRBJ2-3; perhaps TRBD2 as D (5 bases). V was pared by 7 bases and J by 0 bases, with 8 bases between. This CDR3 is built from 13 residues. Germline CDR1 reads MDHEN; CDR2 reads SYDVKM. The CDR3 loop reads CASTAVSTDTQYF. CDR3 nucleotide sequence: TGTGCCAGCACAGCGGTGAGCACAGATACGCAGTATTTT.

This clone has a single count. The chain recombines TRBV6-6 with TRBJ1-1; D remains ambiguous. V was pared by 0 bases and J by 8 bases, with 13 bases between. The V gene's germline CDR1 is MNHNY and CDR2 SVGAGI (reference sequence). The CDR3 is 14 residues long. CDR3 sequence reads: CASSYSTNANEAFF. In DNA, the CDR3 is TGTGCCAGCAGTTACTCGACTAACGCCAACGAAGCTTTCTTT.

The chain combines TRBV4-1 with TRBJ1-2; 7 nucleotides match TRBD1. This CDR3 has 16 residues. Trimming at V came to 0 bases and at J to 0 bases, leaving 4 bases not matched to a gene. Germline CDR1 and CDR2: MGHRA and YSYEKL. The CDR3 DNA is TGCGCCAGCAGCCAAGATAGGAGGGGGCCTAACTATGGCTACACCTTC. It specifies CASSQDRRGPNYGYTF.

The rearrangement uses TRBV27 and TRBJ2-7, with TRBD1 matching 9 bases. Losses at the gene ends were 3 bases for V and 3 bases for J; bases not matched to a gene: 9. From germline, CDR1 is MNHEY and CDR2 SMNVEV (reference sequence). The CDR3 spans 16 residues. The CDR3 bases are TGTGCCAGCAGTTTGCGAACCGGACAGGGGAACTACGAGCAGTACGTC. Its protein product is CASSLRTGQGNYEQYV.

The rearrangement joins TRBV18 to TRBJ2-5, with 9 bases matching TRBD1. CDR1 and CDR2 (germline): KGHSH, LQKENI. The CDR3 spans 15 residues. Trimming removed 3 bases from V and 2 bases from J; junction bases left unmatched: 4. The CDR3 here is CASSPTGGQQETQYF. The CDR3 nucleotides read TGTGCCAGCTCACCCACAGGGGGCCAACAAGAGACCCAGTACTTC.

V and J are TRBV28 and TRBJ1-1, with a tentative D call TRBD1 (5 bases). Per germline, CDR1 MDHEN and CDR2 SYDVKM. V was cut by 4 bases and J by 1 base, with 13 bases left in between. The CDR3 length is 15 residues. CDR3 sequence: CASSWGGTKNTEAFF. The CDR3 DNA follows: TGTGCCAGCAGTTGGGGGGGTACCAAGAACACTGAAGCTTTCTTT.

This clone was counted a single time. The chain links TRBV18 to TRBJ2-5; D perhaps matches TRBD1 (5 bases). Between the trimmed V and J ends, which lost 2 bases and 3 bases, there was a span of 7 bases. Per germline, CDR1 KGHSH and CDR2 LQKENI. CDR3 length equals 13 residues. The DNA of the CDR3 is TGTGCCAGCTCACCAAGGACAAAAGAGACCCAGTACTTC. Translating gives CASSPRTKETQYF.

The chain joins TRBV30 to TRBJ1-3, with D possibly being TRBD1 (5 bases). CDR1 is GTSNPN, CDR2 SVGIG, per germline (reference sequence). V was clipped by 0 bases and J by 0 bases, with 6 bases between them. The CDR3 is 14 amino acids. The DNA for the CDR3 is TGTGCCTGGAGTGTGGGGGGCTCTGGAAACACCATATATTTT. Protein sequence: CAWSVGGSGNTIYF.

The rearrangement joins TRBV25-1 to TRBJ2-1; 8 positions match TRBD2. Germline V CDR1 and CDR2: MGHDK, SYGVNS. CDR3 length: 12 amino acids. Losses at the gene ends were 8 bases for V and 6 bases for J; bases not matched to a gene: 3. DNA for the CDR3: TGTGCCAGCGCCCGGGGGGGCAATGAGCAGTTCTTC. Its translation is CASARGGNEQFF.

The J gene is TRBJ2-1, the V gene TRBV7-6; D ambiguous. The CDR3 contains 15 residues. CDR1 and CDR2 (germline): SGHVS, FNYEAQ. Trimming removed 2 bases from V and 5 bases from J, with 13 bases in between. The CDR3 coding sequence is TGTGCCAGCAGCTTAAGGTACGCAGGCAACAATGAGCAGTTCTTC. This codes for CASSLRYAGNNEQFF.

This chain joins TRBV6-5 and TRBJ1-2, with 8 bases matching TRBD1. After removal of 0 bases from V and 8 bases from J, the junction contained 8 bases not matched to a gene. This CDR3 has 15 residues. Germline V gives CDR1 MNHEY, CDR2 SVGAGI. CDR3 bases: TGTGCCAGCAGTTACTCCTCCAGGGGGCGCGGCGGCTACACCTTC. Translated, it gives CASSYSSRGRGGYTF.

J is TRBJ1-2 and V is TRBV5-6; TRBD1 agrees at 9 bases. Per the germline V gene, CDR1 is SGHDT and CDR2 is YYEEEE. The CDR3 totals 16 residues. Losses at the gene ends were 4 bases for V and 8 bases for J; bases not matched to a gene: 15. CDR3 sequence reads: CASSLFSGQGVKGYTF. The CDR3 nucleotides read TGTGCCAGCAGCCTATTCTCGGGACAGGGAGTCAAGGGCTACACCTTC. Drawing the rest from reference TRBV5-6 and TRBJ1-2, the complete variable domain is DAGVTQSPTHLIKTRGQQVTLRCSPKSGHDTVSWYQQALGQGPQFIFQYYEEEERQRGNFPDRFSGHQFPNYSSELNVNALLLGDSALYLCASSLFSGQGVKGYTFGSGTRLTVV.

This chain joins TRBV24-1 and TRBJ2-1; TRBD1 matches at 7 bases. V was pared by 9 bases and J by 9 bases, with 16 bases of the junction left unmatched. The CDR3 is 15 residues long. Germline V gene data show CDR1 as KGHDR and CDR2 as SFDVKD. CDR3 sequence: CATGRAGGVVPEQFF. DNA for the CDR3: TGTGCCACCGGCAGGGCAGGGGGAGTCGTCCCTGAGCAGTTCTTC.